This T cell receptor beta chain appears in the sequencing data of a study of T cells in Graves' hyperthyroidism and ophthalmopathy. Study-wide findings and caveats: The authors' 13 V-J model separated ophthalmopathy from stable hyperthyroidism. Most thyroid clonotypes expanded above 0.001 appeared in blood too.

Germline V CDR1 and CDR2: SGHVS, FQNEAQ. The CDR3 covers 17 residues. V lost 5 bases and J lost 1, with 20 bases in between. Comments on this clonotype: Its matching antigen is unknown.

Patients with uncontrolled infections, other autoimmune diseases, pregnancy or lactation were excluded. Diagnosing involved the use of clinical symptoms, serum thyroxine and TRAb, thyroid ultrasound and orbital computed tomography. What was amplified from RNA transcripts were TCR beta CDR3 regions. Initially, a first-round RT-PCR of the TCR CDR3 employed the HTBI primer set. In TCRdb, the multiplex PCR reads were re-called with MiXCR into one record per CDR3 protein. Here the sample spans approximately 870,000 distinct CDR3 sequences, over 35% being singletons. The rearrangement joins TRBV7-8 to TRBJ1-1, with D possibly being TRBD1 (5 bases). The sequenced sample consisted of blood. This clonotype was obtained from a man aged 18-30 years with Graves' hyperthyroidism. The CDR3 region has the DNA TGTGCCAGCAGCCAAAGACTGTCCGGGACGACGAACACTGAAGCTTTCTTT. As protein: CASSQRLSGTTNTEAFF. The variable domain in full, with the rest retrieved from reference TRBV7-8 and TRBJ1-1, is GAGVSQSPRYKVAKRGQDVALRCDPISGHVSLFWYQQALGQGPEFLTYFQNEAQLDKSGLPSDRFFAERPEGSVSTLKIQRTQQEDSAVYLCASSQRLSGTTNTEAFFGQGTRLTVV.